This entry describes one T cell receptor beta chain. The antigen is unknown. The data were obtained in a study of cytomegalovirus exposure and HLA in healthy donors. Looked up from germline, CDR1 is ENHRY and CDR2 is SYGVKD. The ends lost 1 base at V and 7 bases at J; junction bases unmatched: 10. The CDR3 runs to 16 residues. Study-wide findings and caveats: Reportedly, TCR beta sequences accurately predicted HLA-A and HLA-B alleles in most subjects. In presence/absence analyses, roughly uniform sequencing depth across donors was assumed. Highly shared variants forming one cluster were likely a sequencing artifact.

Both 60 Vbeta primers and 13 Jbeta primers went into the PCR. Libraries were prepared by immunoSEQ multiplex PCR; TCRdb keeps only in-frame clonotypes and omits some of them. The sample data list some 150,000 clones. Sampled while nominally healthy, donors likely had unrecorded immune exposures. This rearrangement joins TRBV10-3 to TRBJ2-5; 9 bases agree with TRBD2. The TCR sequence derives from a young woman in good health and CMV-seronegative. Sequenced: PBMCs. The CDR3 bases are TGTGCCATCAGTGAGTTTAGTAGCGGGAGCAGTGGGACCCAGTACTTC. Translating gives CAISEFSSGSSGTQYF.